The 19 T cell receptor beta chains listed next were all sequenced from one sample in a study of blood T cell repertoires in COVID-19. The table came from immunoSEQ multiplex PCR; TCRdb's copy has only in-frame clones and leaves some out. The sample includes roughly 91,000 clones, 70% to 85% of them seen just once. Sequencing used peripheral blood. Every receptor here comes from a man between 65 and 85 years old with acute or convalescent COVID-19.

The chain uses TRBV7-2 and TRBJ2-7, with 10 bases lining up with TRBD1. The CDR3 covers 15 residues. The germline CDR1 and CDR2 sequences are SGHTA and FQGNSA. V lost 2 bases and J lost 5; bases outside the gene matches: 6. CDR3 nucleotide sequence: TGTGCCAGCAGCTTATGGGGACAGGGGATCGACGAGCAGTACTTC. It encodes CASSLWGQGIDEQYF.

This chain links TRBV5-4 with TRBJ2-7; D unclear. Germline V gene lookup returns CDR1 SGHNT and CDR2 YYREEE (reference sequence). This CDR3 is 13 amino acids long. V lost 1 base, J lost 6 bases, and 11 bases lay in between. CDR3: CASSLNRQSEQYF. For the CDR3, the DNA is TGTGCCAGCAGCTTGAATCGTCAGTCCGAGCAGTACTTC.

The rearrangement uses TRBV28 and TRBJ2-1; D call uncertain. The CDR3 loop spans 14 amino acids. CDR1 MDHEN and CDR2 SYDVKM come from the germline V gene. With 7 bases removed from V and 3 bases from J, the gap between germline ends came to 13 bases. This CDR3 reads CASIPQSGYNEQFF. CDR3 DNA sequence: TGTGCCAGCATCCCCCAATCGGGCTACAATGAGCAGTTCTTC.

For the CDR3, the DNA is TGTGCCAGTAACTTACGACCGGGACAGGGGCCTCTTTATAGCAATCAGCCCCAGCATTTT. Translated: CASNLRPGQGPLYSNQPQHF. The rearrangement uses TRBV19 and TRBJ1-5; 10 bases fit TRBD1. J lost 0 bases, V lost 7 bases, and 18 bases had no gene match. Germline CDR1 LNHDA, CDR2 SQIVND (reference sequence). This CDR3 has 20 amino acids.

The chain carries TRBV18 and TRBJ1-3; no clear D. This CDR3 has 13 amino acids. Germline V CDR1 and CDR2: KGHSH, LQKENI. Trimming removed 3 bases at V and 3 bases at J, with 6 bases between. The CDR3: CASSPDIGNTIYF. CDR3 DNA sequence: TGTGCCAGCTCACCCGACATTGGAAACACCATATATTTT.

This chain joins TRBV2 and TRBJ2-5; 9 bases align to TRBD1. V lost 3 bases, J lost 5 bases, and 4 bases stayed unmatched. Germline-derived CDR1 and CDR2 are SNHLY and FYNNEI. The CDR3 loop spans 14 amino acids. In nucleotides, the CDR3 is TGTGCCAGCAGTGAGGGACAGGGCGACGAGACCCAGTACTTC. Its protein is CASSEGQGDETQYF.

V is TRBV6-5 and J is TRBJ2-2; possibly TRBD2 for D (5 bases). The CDR3 runs 15 residues. In germline, CDR1 is MNHEY, CDR2 SVGAGI. Trimming cost V 6 bases and J 5 bases, with 16 bases left between them. CDR3 nucleotide sequence: TGTGCCAGCAGCGGAGGTTCAGTAAGGACCGGGGAGCTGTTTTTT. Translation: CASSGGSVRTGELFF.

V and J are TRBV6-5 and TRBJ2-3; D ambiguous. The CDR3 spans 15 residues. Germline CDR1 and CDR2: MNHEY and SVGAGI. V was clipped by 2 bases and J by 0 bases, with 9 bases between them. The CDR3 coding sequence is TGTGCCAGCAGTTACGCATTAGCTAGCACAGATACGCAGTATTTT. This gives the protein CASSYALASTDTQYF.

J is TRBJ2-6 and V is TRBV30; D is possibly TRBD2 (5 bases). Deletions cut 2 bases from V and 0 bases from J, with 5 bases between. There are 14 residues in the CDR3. Germline V gene lookup returns CDR1 GTSNPN and CDR2 SVGIG (reference sequence). CDR3 amino acids: CAWSRDSGANVLTF. CDR3 nucleotide sequence: TGTGCCTGGAGTCGGGACTCTGGGGCCAACGTCCTGACTTTC.

This chain connects TRBV3-1 (or the pseudogene TRBV3-2) to TRBJ1-1; no reliable D call. Germline loops: CDR1 LGHDT, CDR2 YNNKEL (reference sequence). V shed 0 bases and J shed 2 bases, with 7 bases lying between them. The CDR3 contains 14 residues. The CDR3 protein is CASSQDLRNTEAFF. The CDR3 bases are TGTGCCAGCAGCCAAGACCTTAGAAACACTGAAGCTTTCTTT.

The chain combines TRBV7-7 with TRBJ2-1; TRBD1 agrees at 7 bases. Losses at the gene ends were 5 bases for V and 0 bases for J; bases not matched to a gene: 4. Per germline, CDR1 SSHAT and CDR2 FNYEAQ (reference sequence). The CDR3 contains 15 residues. The CDR3 sequence: CASSLGQDSYNEQFF. Here the CDR3 DNA reads TGTGCCAGCAGCCTAGGACAGGACTCCTACAATGAGCAGTTCTTC.

This rearrangement joins TRBV28 to TRBJ1-4; D is undetermined. Germline V gene data show CDR1 as MDHEN and CDR2 as SYDVKM. The CDR3 has 12 amino acids. Trimming pared 6 bases from V and 8 bases from J, leaving 10 bases between. CDR3 DNA: TGTGCCAGCAGCCCGACGGAGGAAAAACTGTTTTTT. It specifies CASSPTEEKLFF.

The rearrangement links TRBV12-3 or TRBV12-4 to TRBJ1-4, with 9 bases identical to TRBD1. The CDR3 length is 11 residues. V shed 6 bases, J shed 15 bases, and the junction held 5 bases outside the gene matches. CDR3 residues: CASRRQGEMFF. In DNA, the CDR3 is TGTGCCAGCAGACGACAGGGGGAGATGTTTTTT.

V usage is TRBV9 and J usage is TRBJ2-3, with D possibly matching TRBD2 (6 bases). Germline CDR1 SGDLS, CDR2 YYNGEE. This CDR3 is 12 amino acids long. V dropped 2 bases and J dropped 6 bases, with 7 bases sitting between them. For the CDR3, the DNA is TGTGCCAGCAGCGTGGGGGGTGATACGCAGTATTTT. Amino acids: CASSVGGDTQYF.

In DNA, the CDR3 is TGTGCCAGCAGTCGGACGGGCGGGAATGAGCAGTTCTTC. This gives the protein CASSRTGGNEQFF. V and J are TRBV2 and TRBJ2-1, with D possibly TRBD2 on 5 matching bases. From germline, CDR1 is SNHLY and CDR2 FYNNEI. The CDR3 covers 13 residues. Trimming left V 5 bases short and J 7 bases short, with 12 bases between.

The chain has TRBV6-6 and TRBJ1-2, with D hard to call. V lost 7 bases and J lost 8, with 17 bases in between. Germline CDR1 and CDR2: MNHNY and SVGAGI (reference sequence). This CDR3 comprises 13 residues. Here the CDR3 reads CASTPSGGQGYTF. CDR3 DNA: TGTGCCAGCACCCCCAGCGGAGGTCAGGGCTACACCTTC.

This clone has a single count. The chain employs TRBV7-9 and TRBJ2-3; TRBD2 matches 13 bases. The CDR3 runs 16 residues. The germline gives CDR1 SEHNR, CDR2 FQNEAQ (reference sequence). After removal of 4 bases from V and 7 bases from J, the junction contained 8 bases not matched to a gene. DNA for the CDR3: TGTGCCAGCAGCTCCCCGACTAGCGGGGGGTGGTATACGCAGTATTTT. This sequence encodes CASSSPTSGGWYTQYF. Full variable domain (missing parts from reference TRBV7-9 and TRBJ2-3): DTGVSQNPRHKITKRGQNVTFRCDPISEHNRLYWYRQTLGQGPEFLTYFQNEAQLEKSRLLSDRFSAERPKGSFSTLEIQRTEQGDSAMYLCASSSPTSGGWYTQYFGPGTRLTVL.

The chain employs TRBV6-5 and TRBJ1-1; 11 nucleotides align to TRBD1. The germline V gene has CDR1 MNHEY and CDR2 SVGAGI. The CDR3 has 14 amino acids. V gave up 8 bases and J gave up 8 bases; unmatched junction bases: 10. The CDR3 sequence is CASRGTGGIGEAFF. The CDR3, as DNA: TGTGCCAGCCGCGGGACAGGGGGGATAGGGGAAGCTTTCTTT.

The chain links TRBV28 to TRBJ2-7; TRBD1 is a possible D gene (5 bases). CDR3 length equals 13 residues. Trimming removed 2 bases from V and 5 bases from J, with 10 bases in between. Per the germline V gene, CDR1 is MDHEN and CDR2 is SYDVKM. DNA for the CDR3: TGTGCCAGCAGTTTAACAGGTGGCAACGAGCAGTACTTC. Translating gives CASSLTGGNEQYF.